This T cell receptor (beta chain) was sequenced in a study of T cells expressing NK-cell markers (dated by TCRdb to about 2020). Background on the whole study: In sorted CD3+CD56+NKG2C+, CD3+CD56+NKG2C- and CD3+CD56-NKG2C+ T-cell subsets from about 8 donors, TCR beta-chain repertoires were profiled. All eight donors whose samples were sequenced were randomly selected healthy volunteers, three of them men and five women. Among the eight sequenced donors, only one was HCMV-seronegative, while the other seven were HCMV-seropositive. Sequencing of the libraries produced 2 x 150 bp reads on Illumina HiSeq 2000/2500, MiSeq or NextSeq.

The instrument given in TCRdb is Illumina HiSeq 2000. TCR beta cDNA libraries were prepared using 5'RACE template switching, which introduced a universal primer site and unique molecular identifiers. Priming for cDNA synthesis came from the TCR beta constant segment, and two successive PCR amplification steps followed. As for the authors' bioinformatics: MIGEC was used to demultiplex reads and group the reads by UMI, and MiTCR was used to assemble and quantify clonotypes. To remove erroneous sequences, TCR cDNA sequences were retained only when supported by two or more reads. The tcR package was used for downstream repertoire analysis, with clonotypes matched between fractions based on CDR3 nucleotide sequence plus V segment. VDJmatch was used to annotate antigen specificity against VDJdb, with one amino acid substitution allowed in CDR3. The reads, reprocessed by TCRdb, yield one row per CDR3 protein sequence and no DNA. These V and J calls rely on TCRdb rather than the paper's analysis. This sample's table lists around 380,000 distinct CDR3 sequences. Of the sample, about 10% is held by the ten largest clones.

Remarks on this clonotype: The antigen it recognizes is unknown.

The CDR3, cysteine through phenylalanine, is 15 amino acids long. DNA is not on record. CDR1 SGHDN and CDR2 FVKESK were looked up in the germline V gene. A commercial ELISA kit detecting HCMV-specific IgG in serum was used to determine HCMV serostatus. Ficoll density gradient centrifugation was used to isolate peripheral blood mononuclear cells from blood. On the study overall, not on this receptor specifically: In five to seven donors, the dominant CD3+CD56+NKG2C+ clonotypes were found to rank among the top 10 CD8+ clonotypes and to make up about 1.0-7.5% of CD8+ T cells. Those dominant clonotypes were again the most abundant among CD3+CD56-NKG2C+ cells in a handful of donors, at about 28.3-60.1%. Whether the expanded NKG2C-expressing T cell clones were specific for HCMV antigens was left unclear.

Sequencing was done on a sample of blood T cells: a sorted CD56 or NKG2C T cell subset, CD4+ or CD8+ T cells, or bulk PBMC T cells (not recorded which). The receptor was derived from a woman aged 50 to 60 in good health. Donor details come from another sample of the same person, matched by shared clones. The chain links TRBV14 with TRBJ2-1. The CDR3 protein is CASSPAVRRYNEQFF.